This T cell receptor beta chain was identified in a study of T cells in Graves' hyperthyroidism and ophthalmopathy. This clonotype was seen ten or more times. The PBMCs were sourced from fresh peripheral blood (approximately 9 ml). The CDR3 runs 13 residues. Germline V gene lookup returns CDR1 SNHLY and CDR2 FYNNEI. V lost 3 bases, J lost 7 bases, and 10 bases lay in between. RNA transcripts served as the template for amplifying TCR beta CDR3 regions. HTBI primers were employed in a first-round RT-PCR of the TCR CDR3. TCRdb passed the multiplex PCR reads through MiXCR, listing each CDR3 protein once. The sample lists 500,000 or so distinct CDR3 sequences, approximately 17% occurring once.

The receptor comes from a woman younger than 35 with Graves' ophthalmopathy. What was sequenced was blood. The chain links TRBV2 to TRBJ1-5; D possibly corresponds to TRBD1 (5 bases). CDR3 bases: TGTGCCAGCAGTGACAGGGTAAGACAGCCCCAGCATTTT. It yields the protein CASSDRVRQPQHF.